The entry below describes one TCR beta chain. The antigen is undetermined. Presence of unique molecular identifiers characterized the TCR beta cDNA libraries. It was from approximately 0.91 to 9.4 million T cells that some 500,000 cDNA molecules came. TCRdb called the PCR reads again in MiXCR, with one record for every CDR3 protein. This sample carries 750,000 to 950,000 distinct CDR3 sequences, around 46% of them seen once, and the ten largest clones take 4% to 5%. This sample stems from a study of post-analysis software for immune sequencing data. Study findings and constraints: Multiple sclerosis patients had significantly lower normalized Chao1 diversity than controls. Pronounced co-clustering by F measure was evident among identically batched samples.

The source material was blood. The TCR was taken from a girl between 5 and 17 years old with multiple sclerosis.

The CDR3 here is CSVEDWAGMETQFF. In DNA form, the CDR3 reads TGCAGCGTTGAAGATTGGGCAGGGATGGAGACCCAGTTCTTC. The chain employs TRBV29-1 and TRBJ2-1; D may be TRBD1 (5 bases). The CDR3 spans 14 residues. The ends were cut back, 0 bases at V and 13 bases at J, with 19 bases in the middle. The germline V gene has CDR1 SQVTM and CDR2 ANQGSEA.